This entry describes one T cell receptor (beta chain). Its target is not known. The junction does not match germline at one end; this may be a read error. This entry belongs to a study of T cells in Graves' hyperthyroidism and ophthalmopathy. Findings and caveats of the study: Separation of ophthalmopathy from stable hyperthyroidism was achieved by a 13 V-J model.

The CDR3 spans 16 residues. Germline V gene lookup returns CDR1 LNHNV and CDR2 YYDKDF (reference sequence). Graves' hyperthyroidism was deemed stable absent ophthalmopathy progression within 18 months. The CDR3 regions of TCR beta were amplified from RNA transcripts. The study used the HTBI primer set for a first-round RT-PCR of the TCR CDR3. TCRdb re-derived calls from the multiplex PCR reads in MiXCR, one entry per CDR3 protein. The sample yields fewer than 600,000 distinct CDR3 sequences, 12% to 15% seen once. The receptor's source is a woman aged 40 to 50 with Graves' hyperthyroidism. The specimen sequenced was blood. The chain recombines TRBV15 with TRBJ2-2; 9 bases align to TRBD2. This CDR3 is CATSRTTSGYTGGLFF. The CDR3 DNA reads TGTGCCACCAGCAGAACCACTAGCGGGTACACCGGGGGGCTGTTTTTT. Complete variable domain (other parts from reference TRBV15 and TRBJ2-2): DAMVIQNPRYQVTQFGKPVTLSCSQTLNHNVMYWYQQKSSQAPKLLFHYYDKDFNNEADTPDNFQSRRPNTSFCFLDIRSPGLGDTAMYLCATSRTTSGYTGGLFFGEGSRLTVL.